The clone carrying this T cell receptor beta chain came up once. Its antigen is currently unknown. Together with a sample-barcoded 5' primer, a J-beta primer mix was included in a second PCR lasting 7 to 11 cycles. Individual samples furnished no less than 2.5 million CDR3-containing paired-end reads apiece. TCRdb re-analysed the 5' RACE reads in MiXCR, keeping a single row per CDR3 protein. This table has more than 800,000 distinct CDR3 sequences, under 30% appearing once. Unmatched junction bases numbered 4, after V lost 5 bases and J lost 2 bases. The CDR3 covers 14 residues. This sample stems from a study of blood T cells in healthy people across ages. As for the study in general: Template switching retrieved approximately one barcoded beta molecule for each two T cells.

Study-level points and caveats: The study found TCR beta diversity correlated strongly with naive T cell percentage.

The gene calls are TRBV12-3 or TRBV12-4 and TRBJ2-7; 9 nucleotides align to TRBD1. The TCR originated in an elderly woman in good health. Specimen: blood. CDR3 amino acids: CASSKRQGAYEQYF. The CDR3 nucleotides are TGTGCCAGCAGTAAGAGACAGGGGGCCTACGAGCAGTACTTC.